A selection of T cell receptor beta chains follows, all from one sample in a study of cytomegalovirus exposure and HLA in healthy donors. Profiled with immunoSEQ multiplex PCR; TCRdb holds only in-frame clones, not every one. The sample yields some 120,000 clones, 74% seen once. Specimen: PBMCs. These receptor sequences come from a woman in her forties or fifties in good health and CMV-seropositive. Each CDR3 is given with its conserved first and last residue. A D gene is named only where the DNA matches it firmly. Size is stated for part of the rows, as once, few or many counts, or as a class when the clone is expanded.

abundance	d_gene	v_gene	j_gene	CDR3aa	CDR3nt
NA	NA	TRBV29-1	TRBJ1-4	CSVGLTVNEKLFF	TGCAGCGTTGGTTTAACAGTCAATGAAAAACTGTTTTTT
NA	TRBD1	TRBV14	TRBJ2-2	CASTSQGISLTGVTGELFF	TGTGCCAGCACGAGCCAAGGTATCTCCCTGACAGGGGTCACCGGGGAGCTGTTTTTT
few	NA	TRBV7-2	TRBJ2-2	CASSPTRAFAGELFF	TGTGCCAGCAGCCCGACCAGGGCGTTTGCCGGGGAGCTGTTTTTT
NA	TRBD1	TRBV2	TRBJ2-6	CASNLGQGRAGANVLTF	TGTGCCAGCAACCTAGGACAGGGGAGGGCTGGGGCCAACGTCCTGACTTTC
NA	NA	TRBV6-1	TRBJ1-4	CASSHGAMTNEKLFF	TGTGCCAGCAGCCACGGAGCTATGACTAATGAAAAACTGTTTTTT
NA	NA	TRBV4-3	TRBJ2-7	CASSTFPGDSYEQYF	TGCGCCAGCAGCACGTTTCCCGGGGACTCCTACGAGCAGTACTTC
NA	TRBD2	TRBV4-3	TRBJ2-1	CASSDGLASYNEQFF	TGCGCCAGCAGCGACGGACTAGCCTCCTACAATGAGCAGTTCTTC
NA	NA	TRBV5-1	TRBJ2-5	CASSLIPQGTETQYF	TGCGCCAGCAGCTTGATTCCCCAGGGGACAGAGACCCAGTACTTC
once	TRBD1	TRBV5-1	TRBJ2-2	CASSLGDRGTGELFF	TGCGCCAGCAGCTTGGGGGACAGGGGGACCGGGGAGCTGTTTTTT
NA	NA	TRBV7-9	TRBJ1-2	CASSFFAEGYTF	TGTGCCAGCAGCTTTTTCGCAGAAGGCTACACCTTC
NA	TRBD2	TRBV29-1	TRBJ2-3	CSVDRLAGGDTQYF	TGCAGCGTTGATAGACTAGCGGGGGGCGATACGCAGTATTTT
few	TRBD1	TRBV5-4	TRBJ1-2	CASRPDTGGRRYGYTF	TGTGCCAGCAGACCGGATACAGGGGGTCGTCGCTATGGCTACACCTTC
NA	TRBD1	TRBV7-8	TRBJ1-4	CASSSAAGGGEKLFF	TGTGCCAGCAGCTCGGCGGCAGGGGGAGGTGAAAAACTGTTTTTT
NA	NA	TRBV7-2	TRBJ2-7	CASSRGHSYEQYF	TGTGCCAGCAGCCGGGGACACTCCTACGAGCAGTACTTC
NA	NA	TRBV28	TRBJ2-5	CASSQDGGSQYF	TGTGCCAGCAGTCAAGATGGGGGGTCCCAGTACTTC
NA	NA	TRBV5-1	TRBJ2-1	CASSLGTGRNEQFF	TGCGCCAGCAGCTTGGGGACGGGAAGGAATGAGCAGTTCTTC
NA	TRBD1	TRBV7-3	TRBJ1-6	CASSWTGGGNSPLHF	TGTGCCAGCAGCTGGACAGGGGGCGGTAATTCACCCCTCCACTTT
once	TRBD2	TRBV18	TRBJ2-2	CASSPRSSGDTGELFF	TGTGCCAGCTCACCACGGAGTAGCGGGGACACCGGGGAGCTGTTTTTT
NA	NA	TRBV27	TRBJ1-5	CASSLLGGNQPQHF	TGTGCCAGCAGTTTATTAGGGGGCAATCAGCCCCAGCATTTT
once	TRBD1	TRBV27	TRBJ2-7	CASRRQGAQEQYF	TGTGCCAGCAGGAGGCAGGGGGCGCAGGAGCAGTACTTC
NA	NA	TRBV6-5	TRBJ1-4	CASRLGPGVGEKLFF	TGTGCCAGCAGACTAGGGCCGGGAGTCGGTGAAAAACTGTTTTTT
NA	TRBD2	TRBV18	TRBJ2-7	CASSPTSDEQYF	TGTGCCAGCTCACCAACTAGCGACGAGCAGTACTTC
NA	TRBD1	TRBV27	TRBJ1-2	CASSAGTGTYGYTF	TGTGCCAGCAGTGCCGGGACAGGGACCTATGGCTACACCTTC
NA	NA	TRBV6-4	TRBJ2-5	CASSDSDWGHKYQETQYF	TGTGCCAGCAGTGACTCTGATTGGGGACACAAGTACCAAGAGACCCAGTACTTC
NA	TRBD1	TRBV6-1	TRBJ1-5	CASSENPGTGGNQPQHF	TGTGCCAGCAGTGAGAACCCCGGGACAGGGGGTAATCAGCCCCAGCATTTT
NA	TRBD1	TRBV27	TRBJ1-4	CASSPLRDRGSEKLFF	TGTGCCAGCAGTCCGTTGCGGGACAGGGGAAGCGAAAAACTGTTTTTT
NA	NA	TRBV18	TRBJ1-2	CASSPNSFLQGVNYGYTF	TGTGCCAGCTCACCAAATTCTTTTCTTCAGGGTGTGAACTATGGCTACACCTTC